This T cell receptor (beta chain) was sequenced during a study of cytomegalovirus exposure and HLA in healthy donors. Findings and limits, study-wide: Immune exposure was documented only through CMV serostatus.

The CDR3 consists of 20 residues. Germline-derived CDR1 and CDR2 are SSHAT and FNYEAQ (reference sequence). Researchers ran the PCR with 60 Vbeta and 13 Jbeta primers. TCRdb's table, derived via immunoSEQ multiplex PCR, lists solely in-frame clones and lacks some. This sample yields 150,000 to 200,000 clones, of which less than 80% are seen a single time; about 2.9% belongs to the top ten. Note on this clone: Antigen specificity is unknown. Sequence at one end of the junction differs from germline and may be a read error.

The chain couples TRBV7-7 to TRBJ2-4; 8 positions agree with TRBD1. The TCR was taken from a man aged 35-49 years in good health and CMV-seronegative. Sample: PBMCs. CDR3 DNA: TGTGCTAGCAGCTTAAACCGGGGACAGGTCCCTCCCGAAGCCAAAAACATTCAGTACTTC. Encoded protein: CASSLNRGQVPPEAKNIQYF.